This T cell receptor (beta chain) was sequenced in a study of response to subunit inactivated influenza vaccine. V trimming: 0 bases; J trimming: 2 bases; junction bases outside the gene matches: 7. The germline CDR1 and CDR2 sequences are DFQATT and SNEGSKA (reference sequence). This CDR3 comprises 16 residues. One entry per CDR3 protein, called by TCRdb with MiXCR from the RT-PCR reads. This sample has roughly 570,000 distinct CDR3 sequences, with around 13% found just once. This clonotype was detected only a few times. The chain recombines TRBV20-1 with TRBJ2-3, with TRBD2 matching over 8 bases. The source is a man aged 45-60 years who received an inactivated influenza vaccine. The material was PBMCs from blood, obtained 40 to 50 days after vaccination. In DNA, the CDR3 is TGCAGTGCTAGAGATGGAAAGCGGGGGTACACAGATACGCAGTATTTT. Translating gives CSARDGKRGYTDTQYF.